The rows below give T cell receptor beta chains drawn from one sample of a study of blood T cell repertoires in COVID-19. Sequencing used immunoSEQ multiplex PCR; TCRdb keeps in-frame clones, though not all of them. The table records 150,000 or so clones, over 75% of them present only once. Sequenced sample: peripheral blood. Every receptor here comes from a human donor in a cohort sampled during active COVID-19. The CDR3 runs from the conserved cysteine through the conserved F or W.

>TRBV10-3
CATRLDQVSNEQYF
>TRBV7-2
CASSLDGGRGSEQFF
>TRBV3-1/TRBV3-2
CASSPLQGLAKNIQYF
>TRBV4-1
CASSQQWTGAYEQYF
>TRBV4-2
CASSLTHDLDRVGNQPQHF
>TRBV4-1
CASSQYVTRKGTDTQYF
>TRBV28
CASIRAGGYNEQFF
>TRBV19
CASSNSGKSYNEQFF
>TRBV5-1
CASSWRVQQSGELFF
>TRBV18
CASSPRRGKHNEQFF